Following are 21 T cell receptor beta chains from one sample sequenced in a study of cytomegalovirus exposure and HLA in healthy donors. 60 Vbeta and 13 Jbeta primers were used in PCR. Profiling relied on immunoSEQ multiplex PCR, and the TCRdb table lists in-frame clones only, not all of them. The data hold around 150,000 clones, with 65% to 80% observed a single time. Material: PBMCs. The source is a man in his forties or fifties in good health and CMV-seronegative.

J is TRBJ1-5 and V is TRBV30; weak D call: TRBD1 (5 bases). Germline V gene data show CDR1 as GTSNPN and CDR2 as SVGIG (reference sequence). The CDR3 loop spans 14 amino acids. Trimming cost V 0 bases and J 7 bases, with 13 bases left between them. The CDR3 sequence: CAWSVAGYRQPQHF. The CDR3 DNA reads as TGTGCCTGGAGTGTAGCAGGGTATCGACAGCCCCAGCATTTT.

The chain uses TRBV30 and TRBJ2-2; maybe TRBD1 (5 bases). Germline CDR1 is GTSNPN and CDR2 is SVGIG (reference sequence). Trimming stripped 0 bases from V and 0 bases from J, with 8 bases between. This CDR3 comprises 15 residues. This CDR3 reads CAWSVKTANTGELFF. DNA of the CDR3: TGTGCCTGGAGTGTTAAGACAGCGAACACCGGGGAGCTGTTTTTT.

This rearrangement joins TRBV18 to TRBJ2-3, with D uncertain. Germline values: CDR1 KGHSH, CDR2 LQKENI. The V gene lost 3 bases and the J gene lost 6 bases, with 7 bases spanning the gap. The CDR3 loop spans 12 amino acids. CDR3 sequence: CASSPEMDTQYF. CDR3 sequence (DNA): TGTGCCAGCTCACCCGAGATGGATACGCAGTATTTT.

V and J are TRBV27 and TRBJ2-1, with TRBD2 as a possible D gene (5 bases). The CDR3 has 15 residues. Germline CDR1 and CDR2: MNHEY and SMNVEV (reference sequence). Between the trimmed V and J ends, which lost 3 bases and 5 bases, there was a span of 14 bases. The CDR3 region is CASSLTPTTNNEQFF. The CDR3 region has the DNA TGTGCCAGCAGTTTGACCCCGACTACCAACAATGAGCAGTTCTTC.

The chain is built from TRBV28 and TRBJ1-1; D not certain. V lost 5 bases and J 4 bases, leaving 17 bases between the germline ends. This CDR3 is 15 amino acids long. The germline gives CDR1 MDHEN, CDR2 SYDVKM. The CDR3 protein is CASSPRTGRGTEAFF. The CDR3, as DNA: TGTGCCAGCAGTCCGAGGACCGGGCGGGGCACTGAAGCTTTCTTT.

The genes are TRBV7-8 and TRBJ2-1; 10 nucleotides agree with TRBD2. The CDR3 has 15 residues. J gave up 1 base and V 5 bases, and 2 bases lay outside the gene matches. Germline V lookup: CDR1 SGHVS, CDR2 FQNEAQ. CDR3: CASSTTSGSYNEQFF. The CDR3 region has the DNA TGTGCCAGCAGCACGACTAGCGGGTCCTACAATGAGCAGTTCTTC. The entire variable domain, with the rest obtained from reference TRBV7-8 and TRBJ2-1, is as follows: GAGVSQSPRYKVAKRGQDVALRCDPISGHVSLFWYQQALGQGPEFLTYFQNEAQLDKSGLPSDRFFAERPEGSVSTLKIQRTQQEDSAVYLCASSTTSGSYNEQFFGPGTRLTVL.

The chain is built from TRBV5-1 and TRBJ2-3; 12 nucleotides match TRBD2. Trimming took 3 bases from V and 2 from J; bases not matched to a gene: 4. The CDR3 totals 16 residues. Germline CDR1 SGHRS, CDR2 YFSETQ. As DNA, the CDR3 is TGCGCCAGCAGCTCAGGACTAGCGGGGACCACAGATACGCAGTATTTT. It codes for CASSSGLAGTTDTQYF.

The CDR3 spells CASSSLVYEQYF. CDR3 DNA sequence: TGTGCCAGCAGTTCCCTTGTTTACGAGCAGTACTTC. This rearrangement joins TRBV6-1 to TRBJ2-7, with D hard to call. V was shortened by 5 bases and J by 4 bases, with 9 bases between the two germline ends. CDR3 length equals 12 residues. Germline CDR1 is MNHNS and CDR2 is SASEGT.

V usage is TRBV18 and J usage is TRBJ2-5; D is uncertain. Trimming cost V 2 bases and J 3 bases, with 4 bases left between them. CDR1 and CDR2 from the germline V gene are KGHSH and LQKENI. The CDR3 has 12 amino acids. DNA of the CDR3: TGTGCCAGCTCACCATCGGAAGAGACCCAGTACTTC. Translated: CASSPSEETQYF.

The chain carries TRBV29-1 and TRBJ2-3, with TRBD2 matching over 7 bases. The V and J ends lost 4 bases and 5 bases, in that order; junction bases with no gene match: 6. The CDR3 spans 13 residues. From germline, CDR1 is SQVTM and CDR2 ANQGSEA. The CDR3 nucleotides are TGCAGCGTTGGGACTAGGGTTGTAGATACGCAGTATTTT. Protein: CSVGTRVVDTQYF.

The chain combines TRBV15 with TRBJ2-5; 9 bases map to TRBD1. With 3 bases clipped from V and 4 bases from J, the junction kept 12 bases outside the gene matches. CDR3 length: 17 amino acids. Germline-derived CDR1 and CDR2 are LNHNV and YYDKDF (reference sequence). DNA for the CDR3: TGTGCCACCAGCAGTTTACCGGGACAGGGAATAGGAGAGACCCAGTACTTC. Translating gives CATSSLPGQGIGETQYF.

V is TRBV27 and J is TRBJ2-7; D may be TRBD2 (7 bases). Per the germline V gene, CDR1 is MNHEY and CDR2 is SMNVEV (reference sequence). CDR3 length: 17 residues. V lost 1 base, J lost 0 bases, and 16 bases lay in between. The CDR3 region is CASSLWPRGGTSYEQYF. DNA for the CDR3: TGTGCCAGCAGTTTATGGCCTAGGGGGGGAACCTCCTACGAGCAGTACTTC.

CDR3: CASSQRGGNTEAFF. The CDR3 DNA reads TGTGCCAGCAGCCAGAGAGGGGGGAACACTGAAGCTTTCTTT. The chain combines TRBV9 with TRBJ1-1; D might be TRBD1 (6 bases). Germline V lookup: CDR1 SGDLS, CDR2 YYNGEE. V gave up 4 bases and J gave up 1 base, with 11 bases separating them. The CDR3 contains 14 residues.

This chain links TRBV9 with TRBJ1-5; maybe TRBD1 (5 bases). Per the germline V gene, CDR1 is SGDLS and CDR2 is YYNGEE. CDR3 size: 13 residues. Trimming cost V 4 bases and J 7 bases, with 12 bases left between them. The CDR3 sequence: CASSLNQGQPQHF. DNA for the CDR3: TGTGCCAGCAGCCTTAATCAGGGACAGCCCCAGCATTTT.

The chain couples TRBV6-5 to TRBJ2-2; 11 nucleotides align to TRBD1. Germline V lookup: CDR1 MNHEY, CDR2 SVGAGI. The V gene end was trimmed by 7 bases and the J gene end by 5 bases; junction bases not matched to a gene: 6. CDR3 size: 15 residues. CDR3 residues: CASNGQGASTGELFF. For the CDR3, the DNA is TGTGCCAGCAACGGACAGGGGGCATCAACCGGGGAGCTGTTTTTT.

The chain is built from TRBV30 and TRBJ1-1, with a tentative D call TRBD1 (6 bases). Germline V CDR1 and CDR2: GTSNPN, SVGIG (reference sequence). V lost 4 bases, J lost 1 base, and 10 bases lay in between. The CDR3 length is 13 residues. The DNA of the CDR3 is TGTGCCTGGAACAGGGTTGAGAACACTGAAGCTTTCTTT. The encoded protein is CAWNRVENTEAFF.

This chain uses TRBV30 with TRBJ2-6; D gene uncertain. Per the germline V gene, CDR1 is GTSNPN and CDR2 is SVGIG (reference sequence). The CDR3 contains 13 residues. Trimming took off 4 bases at V and 2 bases at J, with 6 bases between the two ends. CDR3 sequence: CAWNFAGANVLTF. The CDR3 DNA is TGTGCCTGGAATTTCGCTGGGGCCAACGTCCTGACTTTC.

This clone occurred a few times. The rearrangement links TRBV4-3 to TRBJ1-1; weak D call: TRBD1 (5 bases). Deletions cut 5 bases from V and 7 bases from J, with 17 bases between. The CDR3 is 14 amino acids. Per the germline V gene, CDR1 is LGHNA and CDR2 is YSLEER. CDR3 DNA: TGCGCCAGCAGCTCGGGGGGGTGGCAGGGTGAAGCTTTCTTT. Its translation: CASSSGGWQGEAFF.

As to this clone: Other DNA sequences within the sample encode an identical CDR3. This sequence joins TRBV5-4 and TRBJ1-6; maybe TRBD1 (6 bases). The CDR3 loop spans 14 amino acids. Trimming pared 0 bases from V and 6 bases from J, leaving 7 bases between. Per germline, CDR1 SGHNT and CDR2 YYREEE (reference sequence). The CDR3 here is CASSLEQGNSPLHF. The CDR3 DNA is TGTGCCAGCAGCTTGGAACAGGGTAATTCACCCCTCCACTTT.

The rearrangement links TRBV6-1 to TRBJ2-7; 8 nucleotides agree with TRBD1. The CDR3 runs to 17 residues. Per germline, CDR1 MNHNS and CDR2 SASEGT. Trimming at V came to 1 base and at J to 3 bases, leaving 11 bases not matched to a gene. In DNA, the CDR3 is TGTGCCAGCAGTGAAGACGTCTGGGGGACAGGAGACTACGAGCAGTACTTC. Translating gives CASSEDVWGTGDYEQYF.

The chain combines TRBV27 with TRBJ1-2; 8 bases are shared with TRBD1. The germline V gene has CDR1 MNHEY and CDR2 SMNVEV (reference sequence). The CDR3 runs 13 residues. The ends lost 4 bases at V and 6 bases at J; junction bases unmatched: 4. CDR3 sequence reads: CASSSTGDHGYTF. DNA of the CDR3: TGTGCCAGCAGTTCGACAGGGGACCATGGCTACACCTTC.